The 24 T cell receptor beta chains given below trace back to one sample, sequenced in a study of T cell responses to AZD1222 COVID-19 vaccine. Sequenced by immunoSEQ multiplex PCR; TCRdb stores in-frame clones only, minus some. The sample carries more than 85,000 clones, 85% to 95% recorded once. The sequencing here drew on peripheral blood, taken on day 0 of AZD1222 vaccination. The source of these receptors is an adult in good health.

This clone was seen only once. The chain joins TRBV11-3 to TRBJ1-1; possible D gene TRBD1, 5 bases. The V gene lost 8 bases and the J gene lost 1 base, with 20 bases spanning the gap. CDR1 and CDR2 (germline): SGHNT, YENEEA. The CDR3 is 16 amino acids. The CDR3 spells CASGQTRGLRNTEAFF. CDR3 in DNA: TGTGCCAGCGGACAAACCCGAGGACTTAGGAACACTGAAGCTTTCTTT.

V is TRBV2 and J is TRBJ1-6; D gene uncertain. The germline V and J ends were trimmed by 3 bases and 2 bases, with 5 bases remaining between them. The CDR3 spans 14 residues. The germline V gene encodes CDR1 SNHLY and CDR2 FYNNEI. The CDR3 region is CASSDPAYNSPLHF. DNA for the CDR3: TGTGCCAGCAGTGACCCAGCCTATAATTCACCCCTCCACTTT.

J is TRBJ2-1 and V is TRBV19, with unresolved D. The CDR3 is 12 residues long. In germline, CDR1 is LNHDA, CDR2 SQIVND (reference sequence). Trimming took 3 bases from V and 10 from J, leaving 10 bases between them. CDR3 sequence (DNA): TGTGCCAGTAGTATGTCCGGTTCGGAGCAGTTCTTC. This sequence encodes CASSMSGSEQFF.

This sequence joins TRBV7-8 and TRBJ2-5, with D unclear. Trimming pared 1 base from V and 4 bases from J, leaving 7 bases between. The length of the CDR3 is 13 residues. CDR1 and CDR2 (germline): SGHVS, FQNEAQ. CDR3 nucleotide sequence: TGTGCCAGCAGCTTAGTCAGCCTAGAGACCCAGTACTTC. Its protein product is CASSLVSLETQYF. Based on the CDR3 plus reference TRBV7-8 and TRBJ2-5, the full variable domain is GAGVSQSPRYKVAKRGQDVALRCDPISGHVSLFWYQQALGQGPEFLTYFQNEAQLDKSGLPSDRFFAERPEGSVSTLKIQRTQQEDSAVYLCASSLVSLETQYFGPGTRLLVL.

V and J are TRBV28 and TRBJ1-4, with D hard to call. There are 12 residues in the CDR3. The V gene lost 4 bases and the J gene lost 7 bases, with 7 bases spanning the gap. CDR1 is MDHEN, CDR2 SYDVKM, per germline. This CDR3 reads CASSSLIEKLFF. CDR3 DNA: TGTGCCAGCAGTTCACTGATTGAAAAACTGTTTTTT.

This sequence joins TRBV19 and TRBJ1-5, with 7 positions matching TRBD1. This CDR3 has 14 amino acids. V lost 4 bases and J lost 7; bases outside the gene matches: 7. CDR1 and CDR2 (germline): LNHDA, SQIVND (reference sequence). CDR3 sequence: CASSTRDSKQPQHF. For the CDR3, the DNA is TGTGCCAGTAGTACTCGGGACAGTAAACAGCCCCAGCATTTT.

This rearrangement joins TRBV4-1 to TRBJ2-1; D perhaps matches TRBD1 (6 bases). This CDR3 has 12 amino acids. CDR1 and CDR2 from the germline V gene are MGHRA and YSYEKL. V lost 3 bases to trimming and J lost 7 bases, with 7 bases between them. The CDR3 DNA is TGCGCCAGCAGCCACAGGGGTAATGAGCAGTTCTTC. Its translation: CASSHRGNEQFF.

The chain uses TRBV12-5 and TRBJ2-1, with D tentatively TRBD1 (6 bases). Per the germline V gene, CDR1 is LGHNT and CDR2 is FRNRAP. The CDR3 spans 15 residues. Trimming pared 4 bases from V and 0 bases from J, leaving 10 bases between. The CDR3 coding sequence is TGTGCTAGTGGTTGGTTACAGGGCTCCTACAATGAGCAGTTCTTC. Translating it yields CASGWLQGSYNEQFF.

This sequence joins TRBV15 and TRBJ1-4; D is unresolved. V shed 6 bases and J shed 7 bases, with 12 bases lying between them. CDR1 and CDR2 (germline): LNHNV, YYDKDF (reference sequence). The CDR3 sequence is 13 residues long. The CDR3 nucleotides are TGTGCCACCAGTCCCCCGGGCCGTGAAAAACTGTTTTTT. This translates into CATSPPGREKLFF.

This chain links TRBV6-5 with TRBJ1-3; D uncertain. The CDR3 totals 15 residues. V lost 0 bases and J 2 bases, leaving 8 bases between the germline ends. Germline V gene sequence: CDR1 MNHEY, CDR2 SVGAGI. CDR3 coding DNA: TGTGCCAGCAGTTACTCCTGGACTCCTGGAAACACCATATATTTT. Amino acids: CASSYSWTPGNTIYF.

This clone was seen just once. V is TRBV6-2 or TRBV6-3 and J is TRBJ1-4; D is uncertain. With 4 bases removed from V and 11 bases from J, the gap between germline ends came to 20 bases. The CDR3 has 15 amino acids. Germline lookup yields CDR1 MNHEY and CDR2 SVGEGT. The CDR3 region is CASSSLNPADGKLFF. CDR3 nucleotide sequence: TGTGCCAGCAGTTCCCTGAACCCGGCTGATGGGAAACTGTTTTTT.

This sequence joins TRBV28 and TRBJ2-2; 10 bases agree with TRBD2. The length of the CDR3 is 16 residues. Germline trimming cut 5 bases from V and 5 bases from J; bases unmatched to any gene: 8. Germline V gene data show CDR1 as MDHEN and CDR2 as SYDVKM. For the CDR3, the DNA is TGTGCCAGCAGTCCCCAACTAGCGGGAAGGACCGGGGAGCTGTTTTTT. It encodes CASSPQLAGRTGELFF.

The rearrangement joins TRBV30 to TRBJ2-7, with 11 nucleotides matching TRBD1. The germline V gene encodes CDR1 GTSNPN and CDR2 SVGIG (reference sequence). The CDR3 has 14 residues. Trimming took 5 bases from V and 5 from J; bases not matched to a gene: 8. The CDR3 is CAWSPGQGADEQYF. The CDR3, as DNA: TGTGCCTGGTCACCCGGACAGGGGGCCGACGAGCAGTACTTC.

The rearrangement joins TRBV7-8 to TRBJ2-2, with 9 bases identical to TRBD2. This CDR3 is 14 amino acids long. Germline V gene sequence: CDR1 SGHVS, CDR2 FQNEAQ. V was pared by 5 bases and J by 5 bases, with 3 bases of the junction left unmatched. CDR3 nucleotide sequence: TGTGCCAGCAGCAACGGACTAGCGACCGGGGAGCTGTTTTTT. It specifies CASSNGLATGELFF.

This clone is a singleton in its sample. V is TRBV5-1 and J is TRBJ2-3; D not resolved. In germline, CDR1 is SGHRS, CDR2 YFSETQ. Between the trimmed V and J ends, which lost 2 bases and 6 bases, there was a span of 13 bases. CDR3 length: 14 amino acids. This chain's CDR3 is CASSLGSLRDTQYF. In DNA, the CDR3 is TGCGCCAGCAGCTTAGGATCCCTCAGGGATACGCAGTATTTT.

The genes are TRBV2 and TRBJ1-1; the D is unclear. The CDR3 extends over 13 amino acids. Trimming shortened V by 7 bases and J by 6 bases, and 15 bases separated the two germline ends. Germline V CDR1 and CDR2: SNHLY, FYNNEI. The CDR3 loop is CASTGREIAEAFF. The CDR3 DNA sequence: TGTGCCAGCACCGGACGGGAGATCGCTGAAGCTTTCTTT. Full variable domain (missing parts from reference TRBV2 and TRBJ1-1): EPEVTQTPSHQVTQMGQEVILRCVPISNHLYFYWYRQILGQKVEFLVSFYNNEISEKSEIFDDQFSVERPDGSNFTLKIRSTKLEDSAMYFCASTGREIAEAFFGQGTRLTVV.

The chain links TRBV11-2 to TRBJ1-2; D possibly corresponds to TRBD1 (5 bases). The CDR3 consists of 14 residues. Trimming cost V 5 bases and J 4 bases, with 14 bases left between them. Germline V CDR1 and CDR2: SGHAT, FQNNGV. CDR3 loop: CASSVTIGVYGYTF. The CDR3 region has the DNA TGTGCCAGCAGCGTAACAATAGGGGTCTATGGCTACACCTTC.

The rearrangement uses TRBV12-3 or TRBV12-4 and TRBJ2-5; no clear D gene. The CDR3 is 12 amino acids. Trimming shortened V by 6 bases and J by 7 bases, and 12 bases separated the two germline ends. Written as DNA, the CDR3 is TGTGCCAGCAGCCAGGTATCTGGGACCCAGTACTTC. The encoded protein is CASSQVSGTQYF.

The CDR3 region has the DNA TGTGCCAGCAGCTTGGGTAGCGGGGCTTACGAGCAGTACTTC. It yields the protein CASSLGSGAYEQYF. V and J are TRBV5-5 and TRBJ2-7; 8 bases fit TRBD2. In germline, CDR1 is SGHKS, CDR2 YYEKEE (reference sequence). The CDR3 totals 14 residues. V lost 0 bases to trimming and J lost 4 bases; unmatched junction nucleotides: 3.

The genes are TRBV3-1 (or the pseudogene TRBV3-2) and TRBJ2-1, with 11 bases that match TRBD2. Losses at the gene ends were 3 bases for V and 6 bases for J; bases not matched to a gene: 4. This CDR3 is 15 amino acids long. From germline, CDR1 is LGHDT and CDR2 YNNKEL (reference sequence). The CDR3 DNA is TGTGCCAGCAGCCAGGGTAGCGGGGGGGCCAATGAGCAGTTCTTC. Amino acid sequence: CASSQGSGGANEQFF.

The chain uses TRBV2 and TRBJ1-2, with unresolved D. Germline V lookup: CDR1 SNHLY, CDR2 FYNNEI. Trimming stripped 6 bases from V and 4 bases from J, with 15 bases between. CDR3 length: 14 amino acids. The CDR3 DNA is TGTGCCAGCAGGGCAGCGACGGCGACCTATGGCTACACCTTC. Translation gives CASRAATATYGYTF.

The gene calls are TRBV5-4 and TRBJ2-1; 8 bases map to TRBD2. The CDR3 is 14 amino acids. CDR1 and CDR2 (germline): SGHNT, YYREEE (reference sequence). V lost 2 bases to trimming and J lost 7 bases; unmatched junction nucleotides: 5. The CDR3 DNA reads TGTGCCAGCAGCTTTGGGACTAGTTTGAATGAGCAGTTCTTC. This encodes CASSFGTSLNEQFF.

This clone has only one observation. This chain connects TRBV11-1 to TRBJ2-1; 9 bases fit TRBD2. V was clipped by 1 base and J by 8 bases; unmatched bases: 9. The length of the CDR3 is 16 residues. Germline CDR1 reads SGHAT; CDR2 reads FQDESV (reference sequence). CDR3: CASSLDLSSGTHEQFF. The CDR3 DNA follows: TGTGCCAGCAGCTTAGATTTGTCTAGCGGGACTCATGAGCAGTTCTTC. Complete variable domain (other parts from reference TRBV11-1 and TRBJ2-1): EAEVAQSPRYKITEKSQAVAFWCDPISGHATLYWYRQILGQGPELLVQFQDESVVDDSQLPKDRFSAERLKGVDSTLKIQPAELGDSAMYLCASSLDLSSGTHEQFFGPGTRLTVL.

The sample holds a few counts of this clone. V is TRBV7-9 and J is TRBJ2-2; unclear D gene. This CDR3 contains 17 residues. V was trimmed by 1 base and J by 4 bases, leaving 16 bases between them. Germline CDR1 SEHNR, CDR2 FQNEAQ (reference sequence). In nucleotides, the CDR3 is TGTGCCAGCAGCTTAGGCCTGCGTCTAAAGAGCACCGGGGAGCTGTTTTTT. Its translation is CASSLGLRLKSTGELFF.